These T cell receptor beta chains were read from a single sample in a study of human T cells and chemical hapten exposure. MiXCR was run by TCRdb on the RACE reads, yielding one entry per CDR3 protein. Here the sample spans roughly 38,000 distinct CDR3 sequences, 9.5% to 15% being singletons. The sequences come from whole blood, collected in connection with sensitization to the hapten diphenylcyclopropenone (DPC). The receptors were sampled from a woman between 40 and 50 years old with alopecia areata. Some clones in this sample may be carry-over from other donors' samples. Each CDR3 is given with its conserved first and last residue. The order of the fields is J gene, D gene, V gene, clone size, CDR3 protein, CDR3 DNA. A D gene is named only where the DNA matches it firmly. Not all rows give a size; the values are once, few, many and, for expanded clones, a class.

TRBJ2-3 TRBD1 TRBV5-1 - CALGTADADTQYF TGCGCCCTCGGGACAGCGGACGCAGATACGCAGTATTTT
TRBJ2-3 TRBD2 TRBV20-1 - CSASRREASTDTQYF TGCAGTGCTAGTCGGCGGGAGGCTAGCACAGATACGCAGTATTTT
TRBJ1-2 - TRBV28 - CASSLGGSYGYTF TGTGCCAGCAGTTTGGGCGGATCCTATGGCTACACCTTC
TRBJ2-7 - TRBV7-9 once CASSGDNQAEQYF TGTGCCAGCAGCGGGGACAACCAAGCCGAGCAGTACTTC
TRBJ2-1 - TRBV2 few CASCAYNEQFF TGTGCCAGCTGTGCGTACAATGAGCAGTTCTTC
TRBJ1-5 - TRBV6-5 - CASSYSKLGNQPQHF TGTGCCAGCAGTTACTCGAAGTTGGGCAATCAGCCCCAGCATTTT
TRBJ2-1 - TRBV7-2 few CASSRYGGGRNEQFF TGTGCCAGCAGCCGATATGGGGGGGGCCGGAATGAGCAGTTCTTC
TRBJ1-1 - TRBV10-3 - CAISESPRAEAFF TGTGCCATCAGTGAGTCGCCCAGGGCTGAAGCTTTCTTT
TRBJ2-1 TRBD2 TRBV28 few CASSLSAGGYHEQFF TGTGCCAGCAGTTTATCAGCGGGGGGGTATCATGAGCAGTTCTTC
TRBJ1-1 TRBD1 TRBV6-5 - CASSSWTGDTEAFF TGTGCCAGCAGTTCTTGGACAGGAGACACTGAAGCTTTCTTT
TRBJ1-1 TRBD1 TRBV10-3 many CAINPPNRGRGNTEAFF TGTGCCATCAACCCACCCAACAGGGGAAGAGGGAACACTGAAGCTTTCTTT
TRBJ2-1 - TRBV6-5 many CASSSLGNEQFF TGTGCCAGCAGCAGCCTTGGGAATGAGCAGTTCTTC
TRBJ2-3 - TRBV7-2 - CASSPDYHTQYF TGTGCCAGCAGCCCAGACTACCATACGCAGTATTTT
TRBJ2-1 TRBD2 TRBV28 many CASSFRTSGGVNEQFF TGTGCCAGCAGTTTCCGGACTAGCGGGGGGGTGAATGAGCAGTTCTTC
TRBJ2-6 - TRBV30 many CAWSGAGANVLTF TGTGCCTGGTCAGGCGCTGGGGCCAACGTCCTGACTTTC
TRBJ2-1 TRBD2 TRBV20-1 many CSAKGTTSGRVNEQFF TGCAGTGCCAAGGGGACCACTAGCGGGAGGGTTAATGAGCAGTTCTTC
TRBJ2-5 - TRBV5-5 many CASSLARGWETQYF TGTGCCAGCAGCCTGGCGAGGGGTTGGGAGACCCAGTACTTC
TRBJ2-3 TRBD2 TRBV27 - CASSLAGGPGTDTQYF TGTGCCAGCAGCCTAGCGGGAGGTCCCGGCACAGATACGCAGTATTTT
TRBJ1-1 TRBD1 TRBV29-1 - CSVSGQGAFF TGCAGCGTTTCCGGACAGGGAGCTTTCTTT
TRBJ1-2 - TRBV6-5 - CASSYQGHYGYTF TGTGCCAGCAGTTACCAAGGCCACTATGGCTACACCTTC
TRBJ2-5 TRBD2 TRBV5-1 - CASSSGLAGVVEETQYF TGCGCCAGCAGCTCGGGACTAGCGGGAGTAGTAGAAGAGACCCAGTACTTC
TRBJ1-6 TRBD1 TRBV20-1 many CSARDRGSYNSPLHF TGCAGTGCTAGGGACAGGGGTTCCTATAATTCACCCCTCCACTTT
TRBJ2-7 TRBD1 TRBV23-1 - CASSQSRRTGDLYEQYF TGCGCCAGCAGTCAATCTAGACGGACAGGGGACCTCTACGAGCAGTACTTC
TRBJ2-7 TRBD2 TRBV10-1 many CASSDGGRGRYEQYF TGCGCCAGCAGTGATGGGGGGAGGGGACGGTACGAGCAGTACTTC
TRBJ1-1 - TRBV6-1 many CASIPPGPNTEAFF TGTGCCAGCATCCCTCCCGGACCGAACACTGAAGCTTTCTTT
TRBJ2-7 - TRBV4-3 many CASSQVAAPYSYGQYF TGCGCCAGCAGCCAAGTCGCAGCTCCATACTCCTACGGGCAGTACTTC
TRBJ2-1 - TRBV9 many CASSVGGDINEQFF TGTGCCAGCAGCGTCGGGGGCGACATTAATGAGCAGTTCTTC
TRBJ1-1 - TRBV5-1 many CASSFAPEGLHPEAFF TGCGCCAGCAGCTTCGCCCCCGAGGGACTTCACCCTGAAGCTTTCTTT
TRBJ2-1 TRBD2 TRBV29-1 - CSVATSGGNEQFF TGCAGCGTCGCGACTAGCGGGGGTAATGAGCAGTTCTTC